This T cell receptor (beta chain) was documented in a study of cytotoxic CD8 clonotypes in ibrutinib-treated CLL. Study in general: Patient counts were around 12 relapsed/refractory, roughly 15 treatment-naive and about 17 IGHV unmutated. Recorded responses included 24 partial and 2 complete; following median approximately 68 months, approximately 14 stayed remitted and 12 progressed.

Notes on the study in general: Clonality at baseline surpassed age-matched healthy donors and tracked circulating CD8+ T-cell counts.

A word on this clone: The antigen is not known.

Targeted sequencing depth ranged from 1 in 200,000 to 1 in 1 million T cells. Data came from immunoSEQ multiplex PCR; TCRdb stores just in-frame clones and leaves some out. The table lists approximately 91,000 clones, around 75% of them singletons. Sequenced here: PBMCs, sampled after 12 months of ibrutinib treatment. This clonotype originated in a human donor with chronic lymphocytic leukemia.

CDR3 sequence: CASSAQGYNSPLHF. CDR3 nucleotide sequence: TGTGCCAGCAGCGCGCAGGGATATAATTCACCCCTCCACTTT. The chain joins TRBV7-3 to TRBJ1-6; tentative D call: TRBD1 (5 bases). This CDR3 comprises 14 residues. The V end was cut by 5 bases, the J end by 4 bases, with 9 bases between. Looked up from germline, CDR1 is SGHTA and CDR2 is FQGTGA.